Listed below are T cell receptor beta chains from one sample, sequenced in a study of shared clonotypes between healthy human individuals. Sequencing was performed with immunoSEQ multiplex PCR; in TCRdb, only in-frame clones are kept and a portion is missing. The data show millions of clones, around 93% seen once. Specimen: naive CD8+ T cells from PBMCs. These receptors were collected from a man aged 18 to 29 in good health. Some clones in this sample may be carry-over from other donors' samples. Each CDR3 is given with its conserved first and last residue. The order of the fields is J gene, clone size, V gene, D gene, CDR3 protein, CDR3 DNA. A D gene is named only where the DNA matches it firmly. Expanded clones get a size class; other rows say once, few or many, or leave the size out.

TRBJ1-4 | once | TRBV19 | - | CASSELPIIGANEKLFF | TGTGCCAGTAGTGAGCTCCCAATAATAGGAGCTAATGAAAAACTGTTTTTT
TRBJ2-7 | - | TRBV2 | - | CASTPGPPPYEQYF | TGTGCCAGCACCCCGGGCCCTCCTCCCTACGAGCAGTACTTC
TRBJ2-6 | - | TRBV7-3 | - | CASSEVRAGANVLTF | TGTGCCAGCAGCGAGGTCAGGGCCGGGGCCAACGTCCTGACTTTC
TRBJ1-2 | once | TRBV28 | TRBD1 | CASSLLLQGAYYGYTF | TGTGCCAGCAGTTTATTGCTCCAGGGGGCCTACTATGGCTACACCTTC
TRBJ2-1 | - | TRBV9 | TRBD2 | CASSVQTSGSNEQFF | TGTGCCAGCAGCGTACAGACTAGCGGGAGTAATGAGCAGTTCTTC
TRBJ1-5 | - | TRBV4-3 | - | CASSPSWRGFNQPQHF | TGCGCCAGCAGCCCCTCCTGGAGGGGATTCAATCAGCCCCAGCATTTT
TRBJ2-5 | - | TRBV5-1 | TRBD1 | CASRRGTGREEQYF | TGCGCCAGCAGGCGGGGGACAGGGCGTGAGGAGCAATACTTC
TRBJ2-3 | - | TRBV6-1 | TRBD2 | CASSGTSGITDTQYF | TGTGCCAGCAGTGGGACTAGCGGAATAACAGATACGCAGTATTTT
TRBJ1-4 | - | TRBV27 | - | CASRPGGGSNEKLFF | TGTGCCAGCAGACCGGGGGGGGGCTCTAATGAAAAACTGTTTTTT
TRBJ2-1 | once | TRBV7-9 | - | CASIERPGSPDHEQFF | TGTGCCAGCATCGAAAGACCGGGATCCCCCGATCATGAGCAGTTCTTC
TRBJ2-5 | once | TRBV7-9 | TRBD2 | CASSSTSGIDRETQYF | TGTGCCAGCAGCTCCACTAGCGGGATCGATCGAGAGACCCAGTACTTC
TRBJ2-7 | - | TRBV7-8 | TRBD2 | CASSSGTSGFYEQYF | TGTGCCAGCAGCTCCGGGACTAGCGGGTTCTACGAGCAGTACTTC
TRBJ1-1 | - | TRBV30 | TRBD1 | CAWGHRDRGPQAFF | TGTGCCTGGGGGCACCGGGACAGGGGGCCCCAAGCTTTCTTT
TRBJ2-7 | - | TRBV15 | TRBD1 | CATSRAGTGGLGVMYEQYF | TGTGCCACCAGCAGAGCCGGGACAGGGGGACTCGGGGTTATGTACGAGCAGTACTTC
TRBJ2-2 | - | TRBV9 | - | CASSVSGTGELFF | TGTGCCAGCAGCGTAAGTGGAACCGGGGAGCTGTTTTTT
TRBJ1-2 | - | TRBV11-2 | TRBD1 | CASSLMGTGGSDGYTF | TGTGCCAGCAGCTTAATGGGGACAGGGGGTAGTGATGGCTACACCTTC
TRBJ1-5 | - | TRBV7-8 | TRBD1 | CASSLATGQGVQPQHF | TGTGCCAGCAGCTTAGCGACGGGACAGGGGGTTCAGCCCCAGCATTTT
TRBJ2-5 | - | TRBV28 | TRBD2 | CASSFLTSGIQETQYF | TGTGCCAGCAGTTTCCTGACTAGCGGGATCCAAGAGACCCAGTACTTC
TRBJ2-7 | - | TRBV29-1 | TRBD2 | CSVEDGAAGTYEQYF | TGCAGCGTTGAAGATGGCGCAGCGGGGACCTACGAGCAGTACTTC
TRBJ2-7 | - | TRBV27 | TRBD1 | CASSKKQGARGEQYF | TGTGCCAGCAGTAAAAAACAGGGGGCCCGGGGGGAGCAGTACTTC
TRBJ1-2 | - | TRBV7-9 | - | CASSPSETVDGYTF | TGTGCCAGCAGCCCCAGCGAGACGGTGGATGGCTACACCTTC
TRBJ2-3 | - | TRBV13 | TRBD2 | CASSLGPRLAGGRGTDTQYF | TGTGCCAGCAGCTTGGGGCCTCGACTAGCGGGAGGGCGTGGCACAGATACGCAGTATTTT
TRBJ2-7 | - | TRBV5-1 | TRBD1 | CASSSFQGDATYEQYF | TGCGCCAGCAGCTCCTTCCAGGGGGACGCTACCTACGAGCAGTACTTC